One and the same sample provided the 22 T cell receptor beta chains below, sequenced in a study of CD8+ T cells in alopecia areata. The treatment is: oral pan-JAK inhibitor, 5-10 mg twice daily. TCR sequencing used cDNA made by reverse transcription of extracted RNA. The repertoire was sequenced with immunoSEQ multiplex PCR; TCRdb's copy has only in-frame clones and lacks some. The table records some 130,000 clones, 50% to 55% of them present only once. The material was CD4+ T cells sorted from blood, obtained at week 4, from a patient treated with tofacitinib. The receptor set was obtained from a human donor with alopecia areata.

This chain links TRBV6-1 with TRBJ1-2, with TRBD1 as a possible D gene (5 bases). The V gene's germline CDR1 is MNHNS and CDR2 SASEGT. CDR3 length: 13 residues. Trimming removed 9 bases at V and 4 bases at J, with 15 bases between. CDR3 region: CARGGISSYGYTF. DNA for the CDR3: TGTGCCAGGGGGGGAATTAGTAGCTATGGCTACACCTTC.

This clone occurred a few times. V gene TRBV4-3 combines with J gene TRBJ1-1; no clear D. V lost 4 bases and J 0 bases, leaving 15 bases between the germline ends. Looked up from germline, CDR1 is LGHNA and CDR2 is YSLEER. CDR3 length: 16 residues. CDR3: CASSRGGLVMNTEAFF. In nucleotides, the CDR3 is TGCGCCAGCAGCCGAGGAGGATTGGTAATGAACACTGAAGCTTTCTTT.

About this clone itself: This sample includes further DNA sequences coding for the same CDR3. The chain has TRBV29-1 and TRBJ1-4; D possibly corresponds to TRBD1 (5 bases). CDR1 and CDR2 from the germline V gene are SQVTM and ANQGSEA. The CDR3 spans 11 residues. Trimming stripped 3 bases from V and 10 bases from J, with 9 bases between. This CDR3 reads CSVDRVGKLFF. For the CDR3, the DNA is TGCAGCGTTGACAGGGTCGGAAAACTGTTTTTT.

The gene calls are TRBV6-1 and TRBJ1-1, with D perhaps TRBD1 (5 bases). V was shortened by 5 bases and J by 5 bases, with 18 bases between the two germline ends. CDR3 length equals 15 residues. CDR1 and CDR2 from the germline V gene are MNHNS and SASEGT. The CDR3 DNA sequence: TGTGCCAGCAGTCAGCCCGGGGGGTTTGAGACTGAAGCTTTCTTT. This translates into CASSQPGGFETEAFF.

DNA of the CDR3: TGTGCCAGTAGTATGTCCTACAATGAGCAGTTCTTC. This sequence encodes CASSMSYNEQFF. The J gene is TRBJ2-1, the V gene TRBV19; no firm D call. The CDR3 covers 12 residues. V shed 3 bases and J shed 1 base, with 1 base lying between them. The germline V gene encodes CDR1 LNHDA and CDR2 SQIVND (reference sequence).

The rearrangement links TRBV2 to TRBJ1-6, with 7 positions matching TRBD1. The CDR3 covers 15 residues. The V and J ends lost 7 bases and 1 base, in that order; junction bases with no gene match: 4. CDR1 is SNHLY and CDR2 is FYNNEI in the germline V gene. The CDR3 loop is CASTTGESYNSPLHF. The DNA of the CDR3 is TGTGCCAGCACCACAGGGGAGTCCTATAATTCACCCCTCCACTTT. The full variable domain, its missing parts supplied by reference TRBV2 and TRBJ1-6, is EPEVTQTPSHQVTQMGQEVILRCVPISNHLYFYWYRQILGQKVEFLVSFYNNEISEKSEIFDDQFSVERPDGSNFTLKIRSTKLEDSAMYFCASTTGESYNSPLHFGNGTRLTVT.

This clone is a singleton in its sample. The CDR3 nucleotides read TGCGCCAGCAGCTTGGCACGGTTGCAGACCAATGAGCAGTTCTTC. Encoded protein: CASSLARLQTNEQFF. The chain employs TRBV5-1 and TRBJ2-1; D is unresolved. The germline gives CDR1 SGHRS, CDR2 YFSETQ. V was shortened by 0 bases and J by 6 bases, with 13 bases between the two germline ends. There are 15 residues in the CDR3.

This clone rates as medium-sized. Relative to the germline gene, one junction end is altered; a read error may explain this. This rearrangement joins TRBV7-7 to TRBJ2-1; 9 positions match TRBD2. There are 16 residues in the CDR3. Germline assignment: CDR1 SSHAT and CDR2 FNYEAQ (reference sequence). The DNA for the CDR3 is TGTGCTAGCAGCTTAGTCGGCGGGAGGGCCCCATTTGAGCAGTTCTTC. Protein: CASSLVGGRAPFEQFF.

The rearrangement uses TRBV29-1 and TRBJ2-3; tentative D call: TRBD1 (6 bases). Deletions cut 6 bases from V and 5 bases from J, with 15 bases between. CDR1 and CDR2 (germline): SQVTM, ANQGSEA. CDR3 size: 13 residues. This CDR3 reads CSVETGSGDTQYF. CDR3 sequence (DNA): TGCAGCGTCGAAACAGGGAGTGGAGATACGCAGTATTTT.

This clone was seen only a few times. J is TRBJ2-7 and V is TRBV5-1, with D hard to call. The CDR3 loop spans 16 amino acids. Looked up from germline, CDR1 is SGHRS and CDR2 is YFSETQ. The V end lost 4 bases, the J end lost 2 bases, and 19 bases lay between the germline ends. The CDR3 nucleotides are TGCGCCAGCAGCCTTGCTGGTGAGCGAACCGCCTACGAGCAGTACTTC. Encoded protein: CASSLAGERTAYEQYF.

This rearrangement joins TRBV7-6 to TRBJ1-2, with 9 bases identical to TRBD1. The CDR3 is 15 amino acids. Germline lookup yields CDR1 SGHVS and CDR2 FNYEAQ. Losses at the gene ends were 5 bases for V and 7 bases for J; bases not matched to a gene: 11. In DNA, the CDR3 is TGTGCCAGCAGCCCACAGGGGGCTCAGGGGGGTGGCTACACCTTC. Amino acids: CASSPQGAQGGGYTF.

The V gene is TRBV30, the J gene TRBJ2-1; TRBD2 matches at 7 bases. Germline CDR1 GTSNPN, CDR2 SVGIG (reference sequence). V shed 4 bases and J 2 bases; nucleotides not matched to a gene: 5. The CDR3 loop spans 14 amino acids. In DNA form, the CDR3 reads TGTGCCTGGATCGCCAGCGGGGCCTACAATGAGCAGTTCTTC. Translation gives CAWIASGAYNEQFF. The full variable domain, in which reference TRBV30 and TRBJ2-1 provide the parts outside the CDR3, is SQTIHQWPATLVQPVGSPLSLECTVEGTSNPNLYWYRQAAGRGLQLLFYSVGIGQISSEVPQNLSASRPQDRQFILSSKKLLLSDSGFYLCAWIASGAYNEQFFGPGTRLTVL.

The chain couples TRBV4-1 to TRBJ1-2; D is unclear. The CDR3 covers 13 residues. V lost 4 bases and J 8 bases, leaving 14 bases between the germline ends. Germline assignment: CDR1 MGHRA and CDR2 YSYEKL. The chain's CDR3 is CASSPSDLRGYTF. The CDR3 nucleotides read TGCGCCAGCAGCCCTTCGGACCTGAGGGGCTACACCTTC.

A few counts support this clone. V gene TRBV18 combines with J gene TRBJ1-1; D is undetermined. V lost 4 bases to trimming and J lost 1 base, with 7 bases between them. The CDR3 runs 13 residues. CDR1 and CDR2 (germline): KGHSH, LQKENI. CDR3 in amino acids: CASSQDPNTEAFF. The CDR3 DNA is TGTGCCAGCTCACAAGACCCGAACACTGAAGCTTTCTTT.

This clone has more than one count but fewer than ten. The J gene is TRBJ2-6, the V gene TRBV9; D not certain. V lost 3 bases to trimming and J lost 2 bases, with 9 bases between them. Germline V CDR1 and CDR2: SGDLS, YYNGEE. CDR3 size: 15 residues. The CDR3 sequence is CASSAVGTGANVLTF. CDR3 in DNA: TGTGCCAGCAGCGCCGTGGGCACTGGGGCCAACGTCCTGACTTTC.

V and J are TRBV9 and TRBJ2-1; D not resolved. Germline V gene data show CDR1 as SGDLS and CDR2 as YYNGEE. The CDR3 spans 15 residues. Trimming stripped 0 bases from V and 0 bases from J, with 7 bases between. CDR3 bases: TGTGCCAGCAGCGTAGAACAAAGCTCCTACAATGAGCAGTTCTTC. This gives the protein CASSVEQSSYNEQFF.

The chain carries TRBV5-1 and TRBJ2-3, with 11 nucleotides matching TRBD2. J was trimmed by 6 bases and V by 0 bases; bases with no gene match: 3. CDR1 is SGHRS, CDR2 YFSETQ, per germline. The CDR3 runs to 15 residues. CDR3 DNA sequence: TGCGCCAGCAGCTTGGTAGCGGGAGGGCCCGATACGCAGTATTTT. Amino acid sequence: CASSLVAGGPDTQYF.

This clone was picked up a small number of times. Other nucleotide sequences from this sample produce the same CDR3. The chain recombines TRBV7-9 with TRBJ1-5; 9 nucleotides agree with TRBD1. V was pared by 3 bases and J by 4 bases, with 1 base of the junction left unmatched. Germline V gene lookup returns CDR1 SEHNR and CDR2 FQNEAQ (reference sequence). There are 14 residues in the CDR3. In DNA, the CDR3 is TGTGCCAGCAGCTTCGGACAGGGGAATCAGCCCCAGCATTTT. It specifies CASSFGQGNQPQHF.

The chain is built from TRBV6-1 and TRBJ2-1; unclear D gene. Looked up from germline, CDR1 is MNHNS and CDR2 is SASEGT. This CDR3 has 13 residues. The V end was cut by 1 base, the J end by 13 bases, with 14 bases between. CDR3 region: CASSEDYTTVQFF. In DNA, the CDR3 is TGTGCCAGCAGTGAAGATTACACCACCGTTCAGTTCTTC.

This clone has just a few counts. The V gene is TRBV29-1, the J gene TRBJ2-5; D may be TRBD2 (7 bases). Germline V lookup: CDR1 SQVTM, CDR2 ANQGSEA. V dropped 5 bases and J dropped 5 bases, with 12 bases sitting between them. This CDR3 comprises 12 residues. CDR3 sequence reads: CSVSGGRETQYF. CDR3 coding DNA: TGCAGCGTTTCGGGGGGCCGTGAGACCCAGTACTTC.

The V call is TRBV6-5, the J call TRBJ1-2; TRBD1 agrees at 7 bases. Unmatched junction bases numbered 4, after V lost 5 bases and J lost 7 bases. The germline V gene has CDR1 MNHEY and CDR2 SVGAGI. The CDR3 consists of 12 residues. The CDR3 is CASSHGTVGYTF. CDR3 bases: TGTGCCAGCAGTCACGGGACAGTTGGCTACACCTTC.

In this sample, this clone turned up a few times. The chain has TRBV13 and TRBJ1-2; D is ambiguous. The germline CDR1 and CDR2 sequences are PRHDT and FYEKMQ (reference sequence). The germline V and J ends were trimmed by 5 bases and 0 bases, with 10 bases remaining between them. This CDR3 has 14 amino acids. The CDR3 coding sequence is TGTGCCAGCAGCCGCTCCGGGGCTAACTATGGCTACACCTTC. Its translation is CASSRSGANYGYTF.